The 14 T cell receptor beta chains given below trace back to one sample, sequenced in a study of immune evolution from preneoplasia to lung adenocarcinoma. Here immunoSEQ multiplex PCR was the method, and the copy in TCRdb shows in-frame clones only, minus some. This table has approximately 7,400 clones, more than 70% appearing once. The sequenced sample was FFPE adjacent normal lung tissue. These receptors were collected from a person between 70 and 80 years old with lung adenocarcinoma.

This rearrangement joins TRBV11-2 to TRBJ2-5; D uncertain. Looked up from germline, CDR1 is SGHAT and CDR2 is FQNNGV. The V end lost 3 bases, the J end lost 5 bases, and 7 bases lay between the germline ends. This CDR3 is built from 12 residues. CDR3 region: CASSFLLETQYF. The CDR3 bases are TGTGCCAGCAGCTTCCTCCTGGAGACCCAGTACTTC.

Concerning this clone: The final CDR3 position lacks the conserved phenylalanine or tryptophan, pointing to a likely read error. The limits of the CDR3 on the DNA are not certain, so only TCRdb's listed CDR3 is given. V gene TRBV6-1 combines with J gene TRBJ2-7; no check of the table's D call, TRBD1, against the DNA was made. The germline V gene has CDR1 MNHNS and CDR2 SASEGT. From its first to its last residue, the CDR3 has 13 amino acids. CDR3 in amino acids: CASSDGFGTTLYL.

This clone has a single count. This rearrangement joins TRBV6-6 to TRBJ2-5, with 10 positions matching TRBD2. The V gene's germline CDR1 is MNHNY and CDR2 SVGAGI (reference sequence). CDR3 length: 15 residues. J lost 5 bases, V lost 5 bases, and 8 bases had no gene match. The CDR3, as DNA: TGTGCCAGCAGTACTATAGCGGGAGGTGGCGAGACCCAGTACTTC. Translation gives CASSTIAGGGETQYF.

This chain links TRBV21-1 with TRBJ2-7; the table's D gene call, TRBD2, was not cross checked with the DNA. TRBV21-1 corresponds to a pseudogene. This CDR3 comprises 14 residues. The CDR3 protein is CASSKGDSTYEQYF. CDR3 nucleotide sequence: TGTGCCAGCAGCAAAGGAGATTCTACCTACGAGCAGTACTTC.

J is TRBJ2-7 and V is TRBV10-3; D remains unclear. Germline CDR1 and CDR2: ENHRY and SYGVKD. Trimming stripped 7 bases from V and 0 bases from J, with 10 bases between. The CDR3 runs to 13 residues. CDR3 coding DNA: TGTGCCATCAAAGACCCCCGCTCCTACGAGCAGTACTTC. This gives the protein CAIKDPRSYEQYF.

The genes are TRBV7-6 and TRBJ2-1, with 10 bases fitting TRBD2. The CDR3 runs to 16 residues. V was pared by 5 bases and J by 3 bases, with 7 bases of the junction left unmatched. Looked up from germline, CDR1 is SGHVS and CDR2 is FNYEAQ. CDR3: CASSPRTSGYYNEQFF. CDR3 nucleotide sequence: TGTGCCAGCAGCCCGCGGACTAGCGGTTACTACAATGAGCAGTTCTTC.

The chain links TRBV9 to TRBJ2-7; 7 positions agree with TRBD2. Trimming removed 3 bases from V and 5 bases from J; junction bases left unmatched: 11. This CDR3 region has 15 residues. Germline CDR1 reads SGDLS; CDR2 reads YYNGEE. The CDR3 DNA reads as TGTGCCAGCAGCGGGGAGGGGAACCCTCTCGACGAGCAGTACTTC. Its protein is CASSGEGNPLDEQYF.

In its sample, this clone was seen a few times. The rearrangement links TRBV9 to TRBJ1-4, with D possibly matching TRBD1 (6 bases). V was clipped by 3 bases and J by 7 bases, with 16 bases between them. CDR1 is SGDLS, CDR2 YYNGEE, per germline. CDR3 size: 15 residues. The CDR3 is CASSGRDIGSEKLFF. For the CDR3, the DNA is TGTGCCAGCAGCGGCCGGGACATAGGGAGTGAAAAACTGTTTTTT.

V and J are TRBV28 and TRBJ2-1, with D maybe TRBD2 (6 bases). Germline-derived CDR1 and CDR2 are MDHEN and SYDVKM. The CDR3 has 16 residues. V gave up 4 bases and J gave up 5 bases, with 18 bases separating them. The CDR3 here is CASSSLGGESNNEQFF. CDR3 bases: TGTGCCAGCAGTTCCCTTGGCGGGGAATCCAACAATGAGCAGTTCTTC.

The chain has TRBV6-5 and TRBJ2-1; tentatively, D is TRBD2 (6 bases). V was clipped by 3 bases and J by 7 bases, with 16 bases between them. CDR3 length: 15 amino acids. Germline-derived CDR1 and CDR2 are MNHEY and SVGAGI. The CDR3 DNA reads as TGTGCCAGCAGTTATGGGGGACTCGGGGTAAATGAGCAGTTCTTC. It translates to CASSYGGLGVNEQFF.

The V gene is TRBV29-1, the J gene TRBJ2-7; 7 bases agree with TRBD1. The CDR3 sequence is 14 residues long. Trimming took 6 bases from V and 2 from J; bases not matched to a gene: 10. CDR1 SQVTM and CDR2 ANQGSEA come from the germline V gene. The CDR3 protein is CSVQTTGKAYEQYF. The CDR3, as DNA: TGCAGCGTCCAGACGACAGGGAAGGCCTACGAGCAGTACTTC.

V usage is TRBV11-3 and J usage is TRBJ2-1; D not certain. Germline V lookup: CDR1 SGHNT, CDR2 YENEEA. The CDR3 is made up of 13 amino acids. The V gene lost 5 bases and the J gene lost 5 bases, with 10 bases spanning the gap. The CDR3 coding sequence is TGTGCCAGCAGCCCCACAGATGACAATGAGCAGTTCTTC. Protein product: CASSPTDDNEQFF.

The chain recombines TRBV2 with TRBJ1-2; D unresolved. V was pared by 10 bases and J by 2 bases, with 14 bases between. Per germline, CDR1 SNHLY and CDR2 FYNNEI. This CDR3 is built from 13 residues. The CDR3 DNA follows: TGTGCCACCACTGGACGGAAGAACTATGGCTACACCTTC. Protein product: CATTGRKNYGYTF.

The chain employs TRBV19 and TRBJ2-7, with TRBD1 identical over 11 bases. Trimming took 5 bases from V and 1 from J; bases not matched to a gene: 13. The CDR3 length is 18 residues. The V gene's germline CDR1 is LNHDA and CDR2 SQIVND (reference sequence). CDR3: CASSAPGQGVGLSYEQYF. DNA for the CDR3: TGTGCCAGTAGTGCACCGGGACAGGGGGTCGGGCTTTCCTACGAGCAGTACTTC.